The clone carrying this T cell receptor (beta chain) was counted only a few times. V was clipped by 3 bases and J by 5 bases; unmatched bases: 5. The CDR3 sequence is 14 residues long. The V gene's germline CDR1 is MNHEY and CDR2 SVGEGT. This sample stems from a study of blood T cell repertoires in COVID-19. As for the study in general: From the United States, Italy and Spain came samples of acute and convalescent COVID-19. The cDNA or gDNA used as material had been derived from T cells, B-cell-depleted T cells, or PBMCs.

Source study methods: Amplification of reference gene primers was used by the study to estimate nucleated cell counts. Clones were read by immunoSEQ multiplex PCR, and TCRdb kept only the in-frame ones, dropping some. Clonal size and the V and J genes are those of that table, whereas D and trimming came from the DNA. In the table there are 45,000 to 55,000 clones, 84% of which are singletons. The genes are TRBV6-2 or TRBV6-3 and TRBJ2-7; TRBD2 aligns across 9 bases. Sequenced sample: peripheral blood. This TCR came from a man in his forties or fifties with acute or convalescent COVID-19. Here the CDR3 DNA reads TGTGCCAGCAGTTATTCTAGCGGGACCGACGAGCAGTACTTC. Amino acid sequence: CASSYSSGTDEQYF.